A selection of T cell receptor beta chains follows, all from one sample in a study of technical replicates of blood from a handful of donors. This table comes from immunoSEQ multiplex PCR, and its TCRdb copy is limited to in-frame clones, with some not included. The sample has around 100,000 clones; about 95% are singletons. The sample was T cells isolated from PBMCs. All receptors derive from a human donor in good health. CDR3s include the opening cysteine and the closing phenylalanine or tryptophan. A D gene is named only where the DNA matches it firmly. Some rows mark clone size as missing; the rest say once, few, many or name a class of expanded clone.

v_gene: TRBV29-1
d_gene: TRBD1
abundance: NA
j_gene: TRBJ1-2
CDR3nt: TGCAGCGTCGCTGACAGGGCACGAGGATATGGCTACACCTTC
CDR3aa: CSVADRARGYGYTF

v_gene: TRBV28
d_gene: NA
abundance: NA
j_gene: TRBJ2-7
CDR3nt: TGTGCCAGCAGTGACCGGGACTCCATCCCCCTCTACGAGCAGTACTTC
CDR3aa: CASSDRDSIPLYEQYF

v_gene: TRBV7-3
d_gene: TRBD1
abundance: NA
j_gene: TRBJ2-3
CDR3nt: TGTGCCAGCAGCAGAACCGGGACAGTGGTAGATACGCAGTATTTT
CDR3aa: CASSRTGTVVDTQYF

v_gene: TRBV4-1
d_gene: NA
abundance: NA
j_gene: TRBJ2-7
CDR3nt: TGCGCCAGCAGCCAAGATATTCAGGGAGGAGCCCCCTACGAGCAGTACTTC
CDR3aa: CASSQDIQGGAPYEQYF

v_gene: TRBV7-2
d_gene: NA
abundance: once
j_gene: TRBJ2-3
CDR3nt: TGTGCCAGCAGCCAAAGCCAGGGAACGACAGATACGCAGTATTTT
CDR3aa: CASSQSQGTTDTQYF

v_gene: TRBV7-9
d_gene: NA
abundance: NA
j_gene: TRBJ2-2
CDR3nt: TGTGCCAGCGCCAGGGGGAACACCGGGGAGCTGTTTTTT
CDR3aa: CASARGNTGELFF

v_gene: TRBV6-5
d_gene: TRBD1
abundance: NA
j_gene: TRBJ1-2
CDR3nt: TGTGCCAGCAGTTATGCAGGGGGATATGGCTACACCTTC
CDR3aa: CASSYAGGYGYTF

v_gene: TRBV2
d_gene: NA
abundance: NA
j_gene: TRBJ2-7
CDR3nt: TGTGCCAGCAGGTCCACATTCCTCTCCTACGAGCAGTACTTC
CDR3aa: CASRSTFLSYEQYF

v_gene: TRBV2
d_gene: TRBD1
abundance: once
j_gene: TRBJ2-7
CDR3nt: TGTGCCAGCAGTACCTATGCCGGGACAGCTGCTAGCTCCTACGAGCAGTACTTC
CDR3aa: CASSTYAGTAASSYEQYF

v_gene: TRBV28
d_gene: TRBD1
abundance: few
j_gene: TRBJ1-1
CDR3nt: TGTGCCAGCAGCGCCGGGACAGGGGAGCTCACTGAAGCTTTCTTT
CDR3aa: CASSAGTGELTEAFF

v_gene: TRBV4-3
d_gene: NA
abundance: NA
j_gene: TRBJ2-3
CDR3nt: TGCGCCAGCAGCCAAGAAGAAAGTTCGATTCAGACAGATACGCAGTATTTT
CDR3aa: CASSQEESSIQTDTQYF

v_gene: TRBV10-3
d_gene: TRBD2
abundance: NA
j_gene: TRBJ2-1
CDR3nt: TGTGCCATCAGTGAGTTGATAGCGGGAGGGGACAATGAGCAGTTCTTC
CDR3aa: CAISELIAGGDNEQFF

v_gene: TRBV11-2
d_gene: NA
abundance: once
j_gene: TRBJ2-3
CDR3nt: TGTGCCAGCAGCTCTGTTCAGGGCTCTAGCACAGATACGCAGTATTTT
CDR3aa: CASSSVQGSSTDTQYF

v_gene: TRBV7-9
d_gene: NA
abundance: NA
j_gene: TRBJ1-2
CDR3nt: TGTGCCAGCAGCCTCGGGGGGTTTGGCTATGGCTACACCTTC
CDR3aa: CASSLGGFGYGYTF

v_gene: TRBV5-1
d_gene: NA
abundance: NA
j_gene: TRBJ2-7
CDR3nt: TGCGCCAGCAGCAAAGACGGGACACTATTTTACGAGCAGTACTTC
CDR3aa: CASSKDGTLFYEQYF

v_gene: TRBV18
d_gene: NA
abundance: NA
j_gene: TRBJ2-3
CDR3nt: TGTGCCAGCTCACCCAACACAGATACGCAGTATTTT
CDR3aa: CASSPNTDTQYF

v_gene: TRBV6-6
d_gene: NA
abundance: NA
j_gene: TRBJ2-5
CDR3nt: TGTGCCAGCAGTTATTATCTGGCGGGAATAGAAGAGACCCAGTACTTC
CDR3aa: CASSYYLAGIEETQYF

v_gene: TRBV6-6
d_gene: NA
abundance: NA
j_gene: TRBJ2-2
CDR3nt: TGTGCCAGCTCAAAGGGGCAGGGCGGGGAGCTGTTTTTT
CDR3aa: CASSKGQGGELFF

v_gene: TRBV9
d_gene: NA
abundance: NA
j_gene: TRBJ1-1
CDR3nt: TGTGCCAGCAGCTTGGAGGGGTTAAACACTGAAGCTTTCTTT
CDR3aa: CASSLEGLNTEAFF

v_gene: TRBV5-6
d_gene: NA
abundance: NA
j_gene: TRBJ2-5
CDR3nt: TGTGCCAGCAGCTTCCCTCGAGGAAGTAGTAAGGAGACCCAGTACTTC
CDR3aa: CASSFPRGSSKETQYF

v_gene: TRBV5-1
d_gene: NA
abundance: NA
j_gene: TRBJ2-2
CDR3nt: TGCGCCAGCAGCTTGGCCAGGGGCTCGAACACCGGGGAGCTGTTTTTT
CDR3aa: CASSLARGSNTGELFF

v_gene: TRBV4-1
d_gene: TRBD1
abundance: once
j_gene: TRBJ1-2
CDR3nt: TGCGCCAGCAGCCAGGACCCTACAGGGGCTGGTGGCTACACCTTC
CDR3aa: CASSQDPTGAGGYTF

v_gene: TRBV13
d_gene: NA
abundance: NA
j_gene: TRBJ2-2
CDR3nt: TGTGCCAGCAGCTGGGACTACACCGGGGAGCTGTTTTTT
CDR3aa: CASSWDYTGELFF

v_gene: TRBV5-5
d_gene: NA
abundance: NA
j_gene: TRBJ1-3
CDR3nt: TGTGCCAGCAGCGGACAACAGGGTATAGGAAACACCATATATTTT
CDR3aa: CASSGQQGIGNTIYF

v_gene: TRBV11-2
d_gene: TRBD1
abundance: NA
j_gene: TRBJ2-1
CDR3nt: TGTGCCAGCAGCTCCCAACAGGGGTCCTACAATGAGCAGTTCTTC
CDR3aa: CASSSQQGSYNEQFF

v_gene: TRBV19
d_gene: NA
abundance: NA
j_gene: TRBJ2-4
CDR3nt: TGTGCCAGTAGTCAGTGGCGGGGGCAAAACATTCAGTACTTC
CDR3aa: CASSQWRGQNIQYF

v_gene: TRBV9
d_gene: TRBD2
abundance: NA
j_gene: TRBJ2-3
CDR3nt: TGTGCCAGCAGCGTTTTAGCGGGCCGCACAGATACGCAGTATTTT
CDR3aa: CASSVLAGRTDTQYF

v_gene: TRBV9
d_gene: NA
abundance: NA
j_gene: TRBJ1-2
CDR3nt: TGTGCCAGCAGCGTAGATCCGGGGGGCTATGGCTACACCTTC
CDR3aa: CASSVDPGGYGYTF

v_gene: TRBV7-9
d_gene: NA
abundance: NA
j_gene: TRBJ1-2
CDR3nt: TGTGCCAGCAGCTTCTCACAGGAACACAGCTATGGCTACACCTTC
CDR3aa: CASSFSQEHSYGYTF

v_gene: TRBV5-4
d_gene: TRBD1
abundance: NA
j_gene: TRBJ2-2
CDR3nt: TGTGCCAGCAGCTCGGGACAGGGGTACACCGGGGAGCTGTTTTTT
CDR3aa: CASSSGQGYTGELFF

v_gene: TRBV7-9
d_gene: TRBD1
abundance: NA
j_gene: TRBJ1-4
CDR3nt: TGTGCCAGCAGCCTGGGACAGGAACTGTTTTTT
CDR3aa: CASSLGQELFF

v_gene: TRBV5-1
d_gene: NA
abundance: NA
j_gene: TRBJ2-3
CDR3nt: TGCGCCAGCAGCTTGGTTCGGAGCCCGACGAACACAGATACGCAGTATTTT
CDR3aa: CASSLVRSPTNTDTQYF

v_gene: TRBV5-4
d_gene: NA
abundance: NA
j_gene: TRBJ2-5
CDR3nt: TGTGCCAGCAGCTTGGTGACAGGAGTCCAAGAGACCCAGTACTTC
CDR3aa: CASSLVTGVQETQYF

v_gene: TRBV9
d_gene: NA
abundance: NA
j_gene: TRBJ2-1
CDR3nt: TGTGCCAGCAGCCCAGGGGGGAATGAGCAGTTCTTC
CDR3aa: CASSPGGNEQFF

v_gene: TRBV19
d_gene: TRBD2
abundance: NA
j_gene: TRBJ2-7
CDR3nt: TGTGCCAGCGCCCCAGGGAGGGCCGGATACGAGCAGTACTTC
CDR3aa: CASAPGRAGYEQYF

v_gene: TRBV9
d_gene: NA
abundance: NA
j_gene: TRBJ2-3
CDR3nt: TGTGCCAGCAGCCCCTTTCAGGGGAGCACAGATACGCAGTATTTT
CDR3aa: CASSPFQGSTDTQYF

v_gene: TRBV9
d_gene: NA
abundance: NA
j_gene: TRBJ2-3
CDR3nt: TGTGCCAGCAGCGTAGAAACTAGCCTCCTTCTGGCAGATACGCAGTATTTT
CDR3aa: CASSVETSLLLADTQYF

v_gene: TRBV6-5
d_gene: NA
abundance: NA
j_gene: TRBJ1-2
CDR3nt: TGTGCCAGCAGTTACTCCCCCGAGGTGACTAACTATGGCTACACCTTC
CDR3aa: CASSYSPEVTNYGYTF

v_gene: TRBV4-3
d_gene: TRBD1
abundance: NA
j_gene: TRBJ2-3
CDR3nt: TGCGCCAGCAGCCAATGGTCTGACAGGGCTATCACAGATACGCAGTATTTT
CDR3aa: CASSQWSDRAITDTQYF

v_gene: TRBV7-3
d_gene: NA
abundance: once
j_gene: TRBJ2-1
CDR3nt: TGTGCCAGCAGCTTTAGCGTGAGCTCCTACAATGAGCAGTTCTTC
CDR3aa: CASSFSVSSYNEQFF

v_gene: TRBV10-3
d_gene: TRBD1
abundance: NA
j_gene: TRBJ1-4
CDR3nt: TGTGCCATCAGTGAGTCGGGACAGGCTAATGAAAAACTGTTTTTT
CDR3aa: CAISESGQANEKLFF

v_gene: TRBV5-1
d_gene: TRBD2
abundance: NA
j_gene: TRBJ2-3
CDR3nt: TGCGCCAGCAGCGGACTAGCGGGAGATCCAGATACGCAGTATTTT
CDR3aa: CASSGLAGDPDTQYF

v_gene: TRBV5-6
d_gene: NA
abundance: NA
j_gene: TRBJ1-5
CDR3nt: TGTGCCAGCAGCTTGTTCCAGGGAGGGCAGCCCCAGCATTTT
CDR3aa: CASSLFQGGQPQHF

v_gene: TRBV19
d_gene: NA
abundance: few
j_gene: TRBJ1-1
CDR3nt: TGTGCCAGTAGTATAGGGGCAGCTCGGGCTTTCTTT
CDR3aa: CASSIGAARAFF

v_gene: TRBV6-5
d_gene: NA
abundance: NA
j_gene: TRBJ2-7
CDR3nt: TGTGCCAGCAGTTACTCGAGTAGCTCCTACGAGCAGTACTTC
CDR3aa: CASSYSSSSYEQYF

v_gene: TRBV6-6
d_gene: TRBD2
abundance: NA
j_gene: TRBJ2-5
CDR3nt: TGTGCCAGCAGTAATTCCCACGGACTAGCCGAAGAGACCCAGTACTTC
CDR3aa: CASSNSHGLAEETQYF

v_gene: TRBV5-1
d_gene: NA
abundance: NA
j_gene: TRBJ2-3
CDR3nt: TGCGCCAGCAGCTTGGACGACGGAGGAATCACAGATACGCAGTATTTT
CDR3aa: CASSLDDGGITDTQYF

v_gene: TRBV7-9
d_gene: NA
abundance: NA
j_gene: TRBJ1-5
CDR3nt: TGTGCCAGCAGCGCAGGGTCCAGGGGTGATAGCAATCAGCCCCAGCATTTT
CDR3aa: CASSAGSRGDSNQPQHF

v_gene: TRBV5-4
d_gene: NA
abundance: NA
j_gene: TRBJ2-5
CDR3nt: TGTGCCAGCAGCTTGTCTGGGGCCGGAGAGACCCAGTACTTC
CDR3aa: CASSLSGAGETQYF

v_gene: TRBV7-2
d_gene: NA
abundance: NA
j_gene: TRBJ2-2
CDR3nt: TGTGCCAGCAGCTTCGGGACTCTCGGGGAGCTGTTTTTT
CDR3aa: CASSFGTLGELFF